This TCR beta chain is from a study of shared clonotypes between healthy human individuals. About this clone itself: The same CDR3 can be traced to other DNA sequences in this sample.

Using immunoSEQ multiplex PCR, the repertoire was profiled, and TCRdb retains in-frame clones only, with some absent. The top ten clones hold more than 20% of a sample with more than 550,000 clones, 92% of them seen once. CD45RO negativity and positive selection for CCR7 defined naive CD8 cells, a population that excluded terminally differentiated effector memory CD45RA+ cells. This CDR3 contains 11 residues. With 3 bases removed from V and 3 bases from J, the gap between germline ends came to 1 base. Germline V gives CDR1 SGDLS, CDR2 YYNGEE. The chain links TRBV9 to TRBJ1-3; D not resolved. Material for sequencing was naive CD8+ T cells sorted from blood. This receptor was taken from a man aged 25 to 40 in good health. The CDR3 loop reads CASSDGNTIYF. In DNA, the CDR3 is TGTGCCAGCAGCGATGGAAACACCATATATTTT.